Following are 10 T cell receptor beta chains from one sample sequenced in a study of blood T cell repertoires in COVID-19. Assay used: immunoSEQ multiplex PCR; TCRdb lists only in-frame clones, some missing. Of more than 90,000 clones listed, roughly nine tenths are singletons. Source material: peripheral blood. Receptor source: a human donor in a cohort sampled during active COVID-19.

V is TRBV11-2 and J is TRBJ1-1; weak D call: TRBD1 (5 bases). This CDR3 contains 17 residues. Germline V gene data show CDR1 as SGHAT and CDR2 as FQNNGV. V lost 3 bases and J lost 0, with 17 bases in between. The CDR3 sequence: CASSFSDSGAMNTEAFF. CDR3 in DNA: TGTGCCAGCAGCTTTTCCGATAGCGGGGCGATGAACACTGAAGCTTTCTTT.

The chain combines TRBV15 with TRBJ2-1; maybe TRBD2 (6 bases). This CDR3 is built from 15 residues. V lost 7 bases and J 2 bases, leaving 15 bases between the germline ends. CDR1 is LNHNV, CDR2 YYDKDF, per germline (reference sequence). The CDR3 DNA reads as TGTGCCACCAACCAGGGAGGCCGACCCTACAATGAGCAGTTCTTC. Translating gives CATNQGGRPYNEQFF. Using reference TRBV15 and TRBJ2-1 for the parts outside the CDR3, the full variable domain is DAMVIQNPRYQVTQFGKPVTLSCSQTLNHNVMYWYQQKSSQAPKLLFHYYDKDFNNEADTPDNFQSRRPNTSFCFLDIRSPGLGDTAMYLCATNQGGRPYNEQFFGPGTRLTVL.

The V and J genes are TRBV9 and TRBJ2-7; 8 bases agree with TRBD1. CDR3 length: 15 amino acids. Germline V gene lookup returns CDR1 SGDLS and CDR2 YYNGEE. The junction had 7 bases not matched to a gene; V was cut back by 2 bases and J by 3 bases. For the CDR3, the DNA is TGTGCCAGCAGCGTCGACAGGGGAGGAATCTACGAGCAGTACTTC. Encoded protein: CASSVDRGGIYEQYF.

In the case of this clone: At the DNA level, this CDR3 is encoded by other sequences in the same sample as well. The rearrangement joins TRBV5-1 to TRBJ2-5; a weak D match, TRBD1 (6 bases). The germline gives CDR1 SGHRS, CDR2 YFSETQ. Trimming removed 0 bases at V and 2 bases at J, with 8 bases between. The CDR3 spans 14 residues. The CDR3 DNA reads TGCGCCAGCAGCTTGGGGGGGCAGCAAGAGACCCAGTACTTC. It codes for CASSLGGQQETQYF. The variable domain in full, completed from reference TRBV5-1 and TRBJ2-5, reads KAGVTQTPRYLIKTRGQQVTLSCSPISGHRSVSWYQQTPGQGLQFLFEYFSETQRNKGNFPGRFSGRQFSNSRSEMNVSTLELGDSALYLCASSLGGQQETQYFGPGTRLLVL.

V and J are TRBV19 and TRBJ2-2; D not certain. Germline V CDR1 and CDR2: LNHDA, SQIVND (reference sequence). The CDR3 length is 14 residues. The V gene lost 3 bases and the J gene lost 2 bases, with 7 bases spanning the gap. CDR3 bases: TGTGCCAGTAGTATGTTTGGCAACACCGGGGAGCTGTTTTTT. Its translation: CASSMFGNTGELFF. Combining the CDR3 with reference TRBV19 and TRBJ2-2 gives the whole variable domain DGGITQSPKYLFRKEGQNVTLSCEQNLNHDAMYWYRQDPGQGLRLIYYSQIVNDFQKGDIAEGYSVSREKKESFPLTVTSAQKNPTAFYLCASSMFGNTGELFFGEGSRLTVL.

This clone was observed a handful of times. The chain couples TRBV10-1 to TRBJ2-7, with 9 bases matching TRBD2. V dropped 3 bases and J dropped 3; count of bases not matched to a gene: 9. The CDR3 is made up of 16 amino acids. Looked up from germline, CDR1 is WNHNN and CDR2 is SYGVQD (reference sequence). This CDR3 reads CASSERTAGGHYEQYF. CDR3 nucleotide sequence: TGCGCCAGCAGTGAAAGGACGGCGGGAGGGCACTACGAGCAGTACTTC.

The V call is TRBV5-1, the J call TRBJ2-2, with 7 positions matching TRBD1. V shed 2 bases and J 0 bases; nucleotides not matched to a gene: 1. The CDR3 contains 15 residues. Germline V gene lookup returns CDR1 SGHRS and CDR2 YFSETQ. The CDR3 spells CASSFGTANTGELFF. The DNA for the CDR3 is TGCGCCAGCAGCTTTGGGACAGCGAACACCGGGGAGCTGTTTTTT.

J is TRBJ1-2 and V is TRBV28; D is possibly TRBD1 (5 bases). CDR3 length equals 14 residues. The germline V and J ends were trimmed by 4 bases and 8 bases, with 17 bases remaining between them. CDR1 and CDR2 from the germline V gene are MDHEN and SYDVKM. The CDR3 reads CASSSHGGEGGYTF. CDR3 coding DNA: TGTGCCAGCAGTTCCCACGGGGGGGAAGGGGGCTACACCTTC.

The chain couples TRBV25-1 to TRBJ2-3, with D maybe TRBD2 (6 bases). Germline V gene sequence: CDR1 MGHDK, CDR2 SYGVNS. There are 15 residues in the CDR3. V gave up 6 bases and J gave up 3 bases, with 16 bases separating them. CDR3 in amino acids: CASSRRARGTDTQYF. CDR3 coding DNA: TGTGCCAGCAGCCGGAGGGCCCGGGGGACAGATACGCAGTATTTT.

The rearrangement links TRBV28 to TRBJ1-1; 7 bases fit TRBD1. V lost 4 bases, J lost 1 base, and 9 bases stayed unmatched. The CDR3 sequence is 16 residues long. Per the germline V gene, CDR1 is MDHEN and CDR2 is SYDVKM. The CDR3 DNA is TGTGCCAGCAGTTCGGAAAGGACAGGATGGAACACTGAAGCTTTCTTT. This encodes CASSSERTGWNTEAFF.